The clone carrying this T cell receptor (beta chain) appeared a single time. What it recognizes is unknown. Its ends do not fully match the called genes, so a read error is possible. These data originate in a study of cytomegalovirus exposure and HLA in healthy donors. Overall study findings and caveats: A link between a missense DCLRE1C variant and TCR beta V- and J-gene trimming emerged from a later analysis.

A multiplex PCR was run with 60 Vbeta primers and 13 Jbeta primers. Assay used: immunoSEQ multiplex PCR; TCRdb lists only in-frame clones, some missing. The data hold 190,000 or so clones, with about 85% observed a single time. Donors showed nominal health when sampled, although they likely had unrecorded immune exposures. The length of the CDR3 is 18 residues. Germline V CDR1 and CDR2: SEHNR, FQNEAQ (reference sequence). V usage is TRBV7-9 and J usage is TRBJ1-4; D not certain. The TCR sequence derives from a male donor in good health and CMV-seropositive. The sample was PBMCs. DNA for the CDR3: TGTTCCAGCAGCTTTTCCACCCGACTCGGAGGCCGTAATGAAAAACTGTTTTTT. Amino acid sequence: CSSSFSTRLGGRNEKLFF.